The present entry profiles one T cell receptor (beta chain) with its context. The data stem from a study of blood T cell repertoires in COVID-19. Study summary: Both acute and convalescent COVID-19 samples were obtained from the United States, Italy and Spain. PBMCs, B-cell-depleted T cells, or T cells provided the cDNA or gDNA that made up the material.

Enrollees, 18 to 89 years old, lived in approximately 25 US areas. Two negative PCRs, clearance, or symptom resolution characterized the recovered Cohort 3 donors. Clones were read by immunoSEQ multiplex PCR, and TCRdb kept only the in-frame ones, dropping some. The sample has 200,000 or so clones, less than 85% seen once. The sample comprised PBMCs or T cells enriched from blood (not recorded which). The receptor's source is a man between 60 and 70 years old who had recovered from COVID-19.

The CDR3 here is CASSQDLGADTQYF. The CDR3 bases are TGCGCCAGCAGCCAAGATCTGGGAGCGGATACGCAGTATTTT. The chain joins TRBV4-3 to TRBJ2-3, with D maybe TRBD2 (5 bases). V was trimmed by 0 bases and J by 6 bases, leaving 10 bases between them. This CDR3 is built from 14 residues. Germline assignment: CDR1 LGHNA and CDR2 YSLEER.